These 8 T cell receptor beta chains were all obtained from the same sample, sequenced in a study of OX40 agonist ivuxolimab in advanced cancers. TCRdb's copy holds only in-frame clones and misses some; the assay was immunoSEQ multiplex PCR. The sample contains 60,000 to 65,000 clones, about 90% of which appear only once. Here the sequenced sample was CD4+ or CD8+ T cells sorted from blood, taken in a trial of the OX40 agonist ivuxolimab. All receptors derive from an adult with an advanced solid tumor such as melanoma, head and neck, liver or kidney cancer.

The CDR3 region has the DNA TGTGCCAGCAGCCCTTCTCTCGGTTCCTACGAGCAGTACTTC. Protein sequence: CASSPSLGSYEQYF. The J gene is TRBJ2-5, the V gene TRBV5-4, with D hard to call. Judging by the DNA end, TRBJ2-7 fits better; the J call may be wrong. CDR3 size: 14 residues. Looked up from germline, CDR1 is SGHNT and CDR2 is YYREEE (reference sequence).

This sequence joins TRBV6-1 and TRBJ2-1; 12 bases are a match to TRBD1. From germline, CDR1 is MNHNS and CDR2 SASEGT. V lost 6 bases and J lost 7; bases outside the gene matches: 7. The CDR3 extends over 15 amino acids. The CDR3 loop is CASRSGQGAENEQFF. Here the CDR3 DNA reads TGTGCCAGCAGGTCGGGACAGGGGGCGGAAAATGAGCAGTTCTTC.

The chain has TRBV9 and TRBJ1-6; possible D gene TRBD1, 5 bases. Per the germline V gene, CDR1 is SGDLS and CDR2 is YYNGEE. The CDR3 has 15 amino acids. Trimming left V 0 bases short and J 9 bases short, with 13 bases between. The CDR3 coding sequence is TGTGCCAGCAGCGTAGAGGGCAGGGTGGGTTCACCCCTCCACTTT. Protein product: CASSVEGRVGSPLHF. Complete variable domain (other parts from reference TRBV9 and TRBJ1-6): DSGVTQTPKHLITATGQRVTLRCSPRSGDLSVYWYQQSLDQGLQFLIQYYNGEERAKGNILERFSAQQFPDLHSELNLSSLELGDSALYFCASSVEGRVGSPLHFGNGTRLTVT.

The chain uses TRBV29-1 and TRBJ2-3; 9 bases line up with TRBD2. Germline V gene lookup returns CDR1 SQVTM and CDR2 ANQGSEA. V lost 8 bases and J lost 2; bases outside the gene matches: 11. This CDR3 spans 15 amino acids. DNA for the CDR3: TGCAGCATCTCCCGAGCGGGGGGAGCCACAGATACGCAGTATTTT. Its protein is CSISRAGGATDTQYF.

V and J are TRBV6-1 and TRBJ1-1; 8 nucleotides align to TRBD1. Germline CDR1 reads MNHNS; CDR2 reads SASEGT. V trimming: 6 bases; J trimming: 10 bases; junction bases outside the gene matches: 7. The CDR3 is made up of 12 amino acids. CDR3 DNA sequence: TGTGCCAGCAGGGCCGACAGGGGTCGAGCTTTCTTT. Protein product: CASRADRGRAFF.

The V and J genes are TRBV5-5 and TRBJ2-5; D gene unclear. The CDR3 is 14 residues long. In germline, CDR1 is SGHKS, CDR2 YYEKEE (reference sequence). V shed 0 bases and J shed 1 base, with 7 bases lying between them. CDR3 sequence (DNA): TGTGCCAGCAGCTTGGAGGCTTTCCAAGAGACCCAGTACTTC. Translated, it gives CASSLEAFQETQYF.

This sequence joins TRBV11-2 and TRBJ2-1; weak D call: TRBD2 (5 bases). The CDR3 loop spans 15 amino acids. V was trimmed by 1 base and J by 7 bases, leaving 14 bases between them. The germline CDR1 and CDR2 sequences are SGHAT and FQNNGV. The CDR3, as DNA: TGTGCCAGCAGCTTAGTAGAACAACGACTAAATGAGCAGTTCTTC. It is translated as CASSLVEQRLNEQFF.

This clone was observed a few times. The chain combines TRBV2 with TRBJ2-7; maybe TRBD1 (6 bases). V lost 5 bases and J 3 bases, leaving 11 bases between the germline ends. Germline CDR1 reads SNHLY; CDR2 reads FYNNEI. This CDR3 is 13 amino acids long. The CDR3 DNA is TGTGCCAGCAGTACGCAGGGGAGCTACGAGCAGTACTTC. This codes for CASSTQGSYEQYF.